The rows below give T cell receptor beta chains drawn from one sample of a study of T cell repertoires in cytomegalovirus infection. Using its own MiXCR run on the reads, TCRdb lists one record per CDR3 protein. In the table there are some 100,000 distinct CDR3 sequences, 25% to 30% of which are singletons. What these receptors recognize is not known. Sequenced here: CD8+ T cells from cultured PBMCs, sampled from culture after CMV antigen stimulation. The receptors shown here come from a human donor in good health (CMV status not recorded). Some clones in this sample may be carry-over from other donors' samples. The CDR3 runs from the conserved cysteine through the conserved F or W. The D gene is left open where the match is weak. Some rows have no size entry. The others give once, few or many, or a class for an expanded clone.

D gene,J gene,V gene,CDR3 length,clone size,CDR3 protein,CDR3 DNA
NA,TRBJ1-1,TRBV27,15,few,CASSFTGVLNTEAFF,TGTGCCAGCAGTTTTACCGGGGTTCTGAACACTGAAGCTTTCTTT
NA,TRBJ2-7,TRBV19,15,NA,CASSIGGDRFYEQYF,TGTGCCAGTAGTATCGGGGGGGACAGATTCTACGAGCAGTACTTC
NA,TRBJ1-1,TRBV6-6,15,few,CASSYRLDGNTEAFF,TGTGCCAGCAGTTATCGACTGGACGGGAACACTGAAGCTTTCTTT
NA,TRBJ2-3,TRBV28,13,NA,CASSSWGADTQYF,TGTGCCAGCAGTTCCTGGGGGGCAGATACGCAGTATTTT
TRBD1,TRBJ2-6,TRBV7-2,17,few,CASSLGQGASGANVLTF,TGTGCCAGCAGCTTGGGACAGGGGGCCTCTGGGGCCAACGTCCTGACTTTC
NA,TRBJ1-2,TRBV11-2,13,few,CASSLGTSRGYTF,TGTGCCAGCAGCCTCGGGACATCGAGAGGCTACACCTTC
NA,TRBJ2-3,TRBV11-2,19,NA,CASSLARGLVSGHTDTQYF,TGTGCCAGCAGCTTAGCGCGGGGCCTGGTGAGCGGGCACACAGATACGCAGTATTTT
TRBD1,TRBJ1-1,TRBV28,15,few,CASREQGGWNTEAFF,TGTGCCAGCAGAGAACAGGGGGGTTGGAACACTGAAGCTTTCTTT
TRBD1,TRBJ2-7,TRBV5-6,15,many,CASSLLGGEFYEQYF,TGTGCCAGCAGCTTACTAGGGGGCGAATTCTACGAGCAGTACTTC
NA,TRBJ2-3,TRBV7-9,16,NA,CASSPEGAVMEDTQYF,TGTGCCAGCAGCCCCGAGGGAGCGGTTATGGAAGATACGCAGTATTTT
NA,TRBJ2-4,TRBV5-4,12,NA,CASSFGTGIRYF,NA
NA,TRBJ1-4,TRBV27,16,NA,CASSLSAGYANEKLFF,TGTGCCAGCAGTTTAAGCGCAGGGTACGCTAATGAAAAACTGTTTTTT
NA,TRBJ2-3,TRBV4-1,16,few,CASSQVADYSTDTQYF,TGCGCCAGCAGCCAAGTGGCGGACTACTCAACAGATACGCAGTATTTT